A selection of T cell receptor beta chains follows, all from one sample in a study of OX40 agonist ivuxolimab in advanced cancers. Assay used: immunoSEQ multiplex PCR; TCRdb lists only in-frame clones, some missing. The sample holds roughly 90,000 clones, around 85% seen once. The specimen comprised CD4+ or CD8+ T cells sorted from blood, sampled in a trial of the OX40 agonist ivuxolimab. Receptors were obtained from an adult with an advanced solid tumor such as melanoma, head and neck, liver or kidney cancer. Both conserved end residues are part of each CDR3. A D gene is named only where the DNA matches it firmly. A clone size is listed for some rows: how often the clone was seen (once, few, many), or a class if it is expanded.

TRBJ1-1 | - | TRBV18 | - | CASSPSLKGQAFF
TRBJ1-6 | - | TRBV7-2 | medium-sized | CASSLASGSSSPLHF
TRBJ2-1 | TRBD2 | TRBV5-6 | - | CASSRGGSRSYNEQFF
TRBJ2-3 | TRBD1 | TRBV15 | - | CATGGQALTDTQYF
TRBJ2-5 | - | TRBV5-1 | - | CASSGDEETQYF
TRBJ2-7 | - | TRBV9 | - | CASSPRLKSEQYF
TRBJ2-7 | - | TRBV14 | - | CASSQERQGDYEQYF
TRBJ2-3 | TRBD2 | TRBV11-3 | - | CASSSGTSGRTDTQYF
TRBJ1-5 | - | TRBV28 | once | CASSFSGLANQPQHF
TRBJ2-1 | - | TRBV5-6 | - | CASSATWKSGGNEQFF
TRBJ2-2 | - | TRBV2 | - | CASSVTKNTGELFF
TRBJ1-2 | TRBD1 | TRBV19 | - | CASRETGITNYGYTF
TRBJ2-1 | TRBD2 | TRBV2 | - | CASRGLAGPYNEQFF
TRBJ1-2 | - | TRBV29-1 | once | CSVLQGNGYTF
TRBJ1-2 | - | TRBV18 | - | CASSPGEVAYGYTF
TRBJ1-1 | - | TRBV5-6 | - | CASTPVGRDTEAFF
TRBJ1-3 | - | TRBV10-3 | - | CATGTGSGPGNTIYF
TRBJ1-1 | - | TRBV30 | few | CAWIRDKSMNTEAFF
TRBJ2-3 | TRBD2 | TRBV19 | - | CASSPSGRARTQYF
TRBJ1-2 | - | TRBV7-9 | - | CASSLEGRGIANYGYTF
TRBJ1-1 | TRBD1 | TRBV4-3 | - | CASSQDIRGWKAFF
TRBJ2-7 | - | TRBV6-6 | - | CASSEGSTSYEQYF
TRBJ1-5 | - | TRBV10-3 | - | CAISESGGHGQPQHF
TRBJ2-2 | - | TRBV29-1 | - | CSVGHYTGELFF
TRBJ2-3 | - | TRBV2 | - | CASNDGTSDTQYF
TRBJ1-2 | - | TRBV30 | - | CAWKLNRNSDGYGYTF
TRBJ2-1 | TRBD2 | TRBV18 | - | CASSPRTGGGGEQFF
TRBJ2-7 | TRBD1 | TRBV5-5 | - | CASSQPPTGDYEQYF
TRBJ1-6 | - | TRBV11-3 | - | CASSGGTNSPLHF
TRBJ2-6 | - | TRBV7-2 | - | CASSLLVAGANVLTF
TRBJ1-3 | TRBD1 | TRBV10-3 | - | CAISPLQGAASGNTIYF
TRBJ2-2 | - | TRBV11-2 | - | CASSAGSGTGELFF
TRBJ2-7 | - | TRBV6-5 | once | CASSYRPAAHEQYF
TRBJ2-2 | TRBD1 | TRBV5-6 | - | CASSPDRLDTGELFF
TRBJ1-1 | TRBD1 | TRBV7-2 | - | CASSLVGRGQMNTEAFF
TRBJ2-5 | TRBD1 | TRBV28 | - | CASISGTGGSITETQYF
TRBJ1-6 | TRBD1 | TRBV2 | few | CASRGQGNSPLHF
TRBJ2-2 | TRBD1 | TRBV11-1 | - | CASRASSGQSTGELFF
TRBJ2-1 | TRBD2 | TRBV10-3 | - | CAIREGLAYNEQFF
TRBJ2-2 | - | TRBV5-1 | - | CASSLEARDTGELFF
TRBJ2-5 | TRBD2 | TRBV2 | - | CASSFTSGQETQYF
TRBJ2-1 | - | TRBV6-5 | - | CASSYSTLVGVEQFF
TRBJ2-1 | TRBD2 | TRBV15 | once | CATSIRASGGYNEQFF
TRBJ2-7 | - | TRBV9 | once | CASSVGEGGILYEQYF
TRBJ2-2 | - | TRBV29-1 | - | CSVLPGPARDTGELFF
TRBJ1-2 | - | TRBV5-5 | - | CASSSQEGKNGYTF
TRBJ2-3 | TRBD1 | TRBV19 | once | CASSLGTVVDTQYF
TRBJ2-5 | - | TRBV7-2 | many | CASSERETQYF
TRBJ2-7 | TRBD1 | TRBV6-9 | few | CASKLTGGFDYEQYF
TRBJ1-2 | - | TRBV28 | - | CATKRYGYTF
TRBJ2-2 | TRBD1 | TRBV19 | - | CASRTGTGGGWSGELFF
TRBJ1-2 | - | TRBV7-9 | - | CASSLDPGRWGYTF
TRBJ1-3 | - | TRBV4-1 | once | CASSMGYSGNTIYF
TRBJ1-5 | - | TRBV5-5 | - | CASSLTGTTNQPQHF
TRBJ1-3 | - | TRBV6-6 | - | CASSYSVAQAGNTIYF
TRBJ2-7 | TRBD1 | TRBV6-6 | - | CASSYRDRGPGGEQYF
TRBJ2-3 | TRBD1 | TRBV6-1 | - | CASSDRTGGDTQYF
TRBJ2-3 | TRBD2 | TRBV30 | - | CAWSVFPGLAGRRPTDTQYF
TRBJ2-1 | - | TRBV11-2 | - | CASRDAAGHHEQFF
TRBJ2-7 | - | TRBV15 | - | CATSRDLTFEQYF